Presented here are 29 T cell receptor beta chains from one specimen sequenced in a study of blood T cell repertoires in COVID-19. Repertoires were generated with immunoSEQ multiplex PCR, while TCRdb's copy carries only in-frame clones and drops some. The repertoire holds over 130,000 clones, with approximately 80% as singletons. Sequencing input: peripheral blood. Source of these receptors: a man between 65 and 85 years old with acute or convalescent COVID-19.

This chain connects TRBV5-1 to TRBJ2-3; TRBD2 agrees at 12 bases. In germline, CDR1 is SGHRS, CDR2 YFSETQ. This CDR3 spans 16 amino acids. The V gene end was trimmed by 4 bases and the J gene end by 1 base; junction bases not matched to a gene: 4. CDR3 in amino acids: CASSIRTSGGTDTQYF. The DNA of the CDR3 is TGCGCCAGCAGCATCAGGACTAGCGGGGGCACAGATACGCAGTATTTT.

As for this clone: This CDR3 is also generated by other DNA sequences in the sample. The rearrangement joins TRBV30 to TRBJ1-5; D is possibly TRBD1 (5 bases). Looked up from germline, CDR1 is GTSNPN and CDR2 is SVGIG (reference sequence). This CDR3 is 12 amino acids long. V dropped 0 bases and J dropped 7 bases, with 7 bases sitting between them. CDR3 in DNA: TGTGCCTGGAGTGTTGGGGGGCAGCCCCAGCATTTT. Residues: CAWSVGGQPQHF.

V gene TRBV9 combines with J gene TRBJ1-4; the match to TRBD1 covers 7 bases. V was pared by 3 bases and J by 8 bases, with 7 bases of the junction left unmatched. The CDR3 has 14 residues. Germline V gene lookup returns CDR1 SGDLS and CDR2 YYNGEE. The CDR3 loop is CASSAHGQDEKLFF. The CDR3 bases are TGTGCCAGCAGCGCACACGGACAGGACGAAAAACTGTTTTTT.

This clone was seen more than once but under ten times. Here the CDR3 DNA reads TGTGCCAGCAGTTTAAGCGGGAGTGACGAGCAGTACTTC. This sequence encodes CASSLSGSDEQYF. The rearrangement uses TRBV12-3 or TRBV12-4 and TRBJ2-7; the match to TRBD2 covers 8 bases. Trimming removed 2 bases from V and 5 bases from J; junction bases left unmatched: 2. This CDR3 has 13 residues.

The chain links TRBV27 to TRBJ2-7; 7 bases match TRBD1. The CDR3 loop spans 13 amino acids. CDR1 and CDR2 from the germline V gene are MNHEY and SMNVEV (reference sequence). V trimming: 6 bases; J trimming: 1 base; junction bases outside the gene matches: 3. CDR3 DNA: TGTGCCAGCAGGGAACAGGGGTCCTACGAGCAGTACTTC. Translation: CASREQGSYEQYF.

This clone came up once. The rearrangement links TRBV7-9 to TRBJ1-2; 12 nucleotides match TRBD1. CDR1 is SEHNR, CDR2 FQNEAQ, per germline (reference sequence). The length of the CDR3 is 16 residues. V lost 2 bases to trimming and J lost 9 bases; unmatched junction nucleotides: 10. The DNA of the CDR3 is TGTGCCAGCAGCTTACCCACCGGGACAGGGGGCGGGAGCTACACCTTC. Its translation: CASSLPTGTGGGSYTF. Variable domain in full (rest from reference TRBV7-9 and TRBJ1-2): DTGVSQNPRHKITKRGQNVTFRCDPISEHNRLYWYRQTLGQGPEFLTYFQNEAQLEKSRLLSDRFSAERPKGSFSTLEIQRTEQGDSAMYLCASSLPTGTGGGSYTFGSGTRLTVV.

The chain carries TRBV5-4 and TRBJ2-5; 8 nucleotides agree with TRBD2. Germline lookup yields CDR1 SGHNT and CDR2 YYREEE (reference sequence). The CDR3 loop spans 17 amino acids. V gave up 0 bases and J gave up 3 bases; unmatched junction bases: 10. The CDR3 DNA is TGTGCCAGCAGCTTGGGGGGTAGCGGGGACCTTAAAGAGACCCAGTACTTC. Its translation is CASSLGGSGDLKETQYF.

The chain is built from TRBV10-1 and TRBJ2-3, with D maybe TRBD1 (6 bases). The V end lost 5 bases, the J end lost 2 bases, and 14 bases lay between the germline ends. The V gene's germline CDR1 is WNHNN and CDR2 SYGVQD (reference sequence). This CDR3 spans 15 amino acids. CDR3 region: CASSPGTKYTDTQYF. CDR3 nucleotides: TGCGCCAGCAGTCCGGGGACAAAATACACAGATACGCAGTATTTT.

The rearrangement uses TRBV3-1 (or the pseudogene TRBV3-2) and TRBJ2-7; 7 bases map to TRBD2. V lost 1 base, J lost 2 bases, and 5 bases stayed unmatched. Germline V gene sequence: CDR1 LGHDT, CDR2 YNNKEL (reference sequence). CDR3 length: 15 amino acids. In DNA, the CDR3 is TGTGCCAGCAGCCAAGGGGCGGGAGCTCCCTACGAGCAGTACTTC. Translating it yields CASSQGAGAPYEQYF.

This chain connects TRBV7-2 to TRBJ2-5; 13 bases agree with TRBD2. Germline V gene sequence: CDR1 SGHTA, CDR2 FQGNSA. The CDR3 length is 16 residues. J lost 4 bases, V lost 5 bases, and 7 bases had no gene match. CDR3 nucleotides: TGTGCCAGCAGCGTGACTAGCGGGGGGTGGGGAGAGACCCAGTACTTC. As protein: CASSVTSGGWGETQYF.

The rearrangement links TRBV2 to TRBJ1-2; tentative D call: TRBD1 (5 bases). The CDR3 length is 13 residues. Germline V gives CDR1 SNHLY, CDR2 FYNNEI. The CDR3 coding sequence is TGTGCTTCTGCGGGACGGATTAACTATGGCTACACCTTC. This translates into CASAGRINYGYTF.

This clone was observed a single time. V is TRBV18 and J is TRBJ1-1, with TRBD1 matching over 7 bases. V was pared by 1 base and J by 6 bases, with 8 bases of the junction left unmatched. The CDR3 has 15 amino acids. Per the germline V gene, CDR1 is KGHSH and CDR2 is LQKENI. The DNA for the CDR3 is TGTGCCAGCTCACCACGGGACAGATGGTCGGCTGAAGCTTTCTTT. Protein: CASSPRDRWSAEAFF.

The rearrangement joins TRBV9 to TRBJ1-1, with D unresolved. CDR1 is SGDLS, CDR2 YYNGEE, per germline. V was clipped by 0 bases and J by 2 bases, with 8 bases between them. CDR3 size: 14 residues. The CDR3 coding sequence is TGTGCCAGCAGCGTAGTGAGGTCTAACACTGAAGCTTTCTTT. Residues: CASSVVRSNTEAFF.

The chain is built from TRBV27 and TRBJ1-2, with TRBD1 as a possible D gene (6 bases). Between the trimmed V and J ends, which lost 0 bases and 5 bases, there was a span of 7 bases. There are 13 residues in the CDR3. CDR1 is MNHEY, CDR2 SMNVEV, per germline (reference sequence). CDR3 sequence reads: CASSLSQGYGYTF. The CDR3 DNA reads TGTGCCAGCAGTTTATCACAGGGATATGGCTACACCTTC.

V gene TRBV10-3 combines with J gene TRBJ1-1; 7 positions match TRBD1. V dropped 6 bases and J dropped 5; count of bases not matched to a gene: 6. The CDR3 is made up of 13 amino acids. Germline lookup yields CDR1 ENHRY and CDR2 SYGVKD. The CDR3 reads CAIRDRRETEAFF. The DNA of the CDR3 is TGTGCCATCAGGGACAGGCGCGAGACTGAAGCTTTCTTT.

In this sample, this clone turned up once. The V call is TRBV28, the J call TRBJ2-3; 11 bases agree with TRBD1. Germline lookup yields CDR1 MDHEN and CDR2 SYDVKM. J lost 2 bases, V lost 5 bases, and 6 bases had no gene match. The CDR3 totals 16 residues. The CDR3 sequence is CASSDRDRGATDTQYF. The CDR3 region has the DNA TGTGCCAGCAGTGACCGGGACAGGGGGGCCACAGATACGCAGTATTTT.

This clone was seen a single time. J is TRBJ1-5 and V is TRBV5-1, with 7 bases matching TRBD1. The trim removed 8 bases at V and 0 bases at J, leaving 11 bases unmatched. Germline assignment: CDR1 SGHRS and CDR2 YFSETQ. The CDR3 is 16 residues long. As DNA, the CDR3 is TGCGCCAGGAGCCTGTCCAGGGGGTCTAGCAATCAGCCCCAGCATTTT. Amino acid sequence: CARSLSRGSSNQPQHF.

V and J are TRBV3-1 (or the pseudogene TRBV3-2) and TRBJ2-7, with 10 bases identical to TRBD1. The CDR3 runs to 15 residues. Germline CDR1 reads LGHDT; CDR2 reads YNNKEL (reference sequence). With V trimmed by 2 bases and J by 4 bases, 5 bases remained unmatched. CDR3 amino acids: CASSQIPGQGYEQYF. CDR3 in DNA: TGTGCCAGCAGCCAAATCCCGGGACAGGGGTACGAGCAGTACTTC.

V and J are TRBV11-2 and TRBJ2-5; 7 bases are shared with TRBD1. The J segment lost 5 bases and the V segment lost 5 bases, leaving 11 bases of the junction unmatched. This CDR3 spans 15 amino acids. Looked up from germline, CDR1 is SGHAT and CDR2 is FQNNGV. The CDR3 protein is CASSLGDRDAETQYF. The DNA of the CDR3 is TGTGCCAGCAGCCTCGGCGACAGGGATGCGGAGACCCAGTACTTC.

The chain has TRBV7-9 and TRBJ2-2; D is uncertain. This CDR3 has 14 residues. V dropped 2 bases and J dropped 5 bases, with 9 bases sitting between them. In germline, CDR1 is SEHNR, CDR2 FQNEAQ (reference sequence). The chain's CDR3 is CASSLSGSTGELFF. DNA for the CDR3: TGTGCCAGCAGCTTATCCGGTTCTACCGGGGAGCTGTTTTTT.

The V gene is TRBV6-5, the J gene TRBJ1-3; D unclear. CDR1 is MNHEY and CDR2 is SVGAGI in the germline V gene. The CDR3 contains 15 residues. Trimming removed 2 bases at V and 0 bases at J, with 8 bases between. The CDR3 coding sequence is TGTGCCAGCAGTTACCGCGGTACCTCTGGAAACACCATATATTTT. As protein: CASSYRGTSGNTIYF.

The chain links TRBV6-5 to TRBJ1-6; 8 bases line up with TRBD1. With 5 bases clipped from V and 3 bases from J, the junction kept 3 bases outside the gene matches. The CDR3 runs 15 residues. Germline V gives CDR1 MNHEY, CDR2 SVGAGI. This chain's CDR3 is CASSPDRGYNSPLHF. CDR3 DNA: TGTGCCAGCAGTCCCGACAGGGGCTATAATTCACCCCTCCACTTT.

This clone was counted a single time. J is TRBJ1-1 and V is TRBV5-1, with D maybe TRBD1 (6 bases). V lost 2 bases and J 1 base, leaving 12 bases between the germline ends. Germline V gives CDR1 SGHRS, CDR2 YFSETQ. The CDR3 runs 15 residues. This chain's CDR3 is CASSLPSTGNTEAFF. In DNA, the CDR3 is TGCGCCAGCAGCTTACCATCGACAGGGAACACTGAAGCTTTCTTT.

The CDR3 region is CASSLGGNRVGRMNTEAFF. The CDR3 region has the DNA TGTGCCAGCAGTTTGGGTGGGAACAGGGTAGGACGGATGAACACTGAAGCTTTCTTT. The chain has TRBV28 and TRBJ1-1; the D gene is possibly TRBD1 (6 bases). Germline lookup yields CDR1 MDHEN and CDR2 SYDVKM. The CDR3 runs 19 residues. V gave up 3 bases and J gave up 0 bases, with 23 bases separating them. Supplemented by reference TRBV28 and TRBJ1-1, the full variable domain reads DVKVTQSSRYLVKRTGEKVFLECVQDMDHENMFWYRQDPGLGLRLIYFSYDVKMKEKGDIPEGYSVSREKKERFSLILESASTNQTSMYLCASSLGGNRVGRMNTEAFFGQGTRLTVV.

A few counts support this clone. This chain links TRBV5-1 with TRBJ2-5, with D maybe TRBD2 (7 bases). Germline CDR1 and CDR2: SGHRS and YFSETQ. The CDR3 consists of 16 residues. Between the trimmed V and J ends, which lost 5 bases and 2 bases, there was a span of 19 bases. CDR3 nucleotide sequence: TGCGCCAGCAGACCCTACCCCGGGGGGCTACAAGAGACCCAGTACTTC. This translates into CASRPYPGGLQETQYF. The complete variable domain, with remaining parts taken from reference TRBV5-1 and TRBJ2-5, reads KAGVTQTPRYLIKTRGQQVTLSCSPISGHRSVSWYQQTPGQGLQFLFEYFSETQRNKGNFPGRFSGRQFSNSRSEMNVSTLELGDSALYLCASRPYPGGLQETQYFGPGTRLLVL.

The CDR3 protein is CASSDPLGQIYEQYF. As DNA, the CDR3 is TGTGCCAGTAGTGACCCACTAGGACAGATCTACGAGCAGTACTTC. The chain employs TRBV19 and TRBJ2-7, with D tentatively TRBD1 (6 bases). V lost 5 bases and J lost 3, with 17 bases in between. Per the germline V gene, CDR1 is LNHDA and CDR2 is SQIVND (reference sequence). This CDR3 spans 15 amino acids.

This chain uses TRBV5-6 with TRBJ2-7, with 7 bases lining up with TRBD1. The CDR3 loop spans 14 amino acids. Germline CDR1 reads SGHDT; CDR2 reads YYEEEE. With V trimmed by 2 bases and J by 5 bases, 7 bases remained unmatched. The CDR3 nucleotides are TGTGCCAGCAGCTTAGGCAGGGGGTTTGACGAGCAGTACTTC. Its protein product is CASSLGRGFDEQYF.

The chain uses TRBV2 and TRBJ1-2, with D maybe TRBD1 (5 bases). Looked up from germline, CDR1 is SNHLY and CDR2 is FYNNEI. The CDR3 spans 13 residues. The ends were cut back, 3 bases at V and 2 bases at J, with 7 bases in the middle. CDR3 in DNA: TGTGCCAGCAGTGACGGGGGGAACTATGGCTACACCTTC. Amino acids: CASSDGGNYGYTF.

V and J are TRBV25-1 and TRBJ2-1; TRBD2 agrees at 9 bases. Germline assignment: CDR1 MGHDK and CDR2 SYGVNS. This CDR3 is built from 14 residues. Trimming took 4 bases from V and 4 from J; bases not matched to a gene: 2. CDR3 coding DNA: TGTGCCAGCAGTGGGGGACTAGCATACAATGAGCAGTTCTTC. Translating it yields CASSGGLAYNEQFF.